The rows below give T cell receptor beta chains drawn from one sample of a study of T cells in Graves' hyperthyroidism and ophthalmopathy. Via MiXCR, TCRdb re-called the multiplex PCR reads, giving one row per CDR3 protein. The data hold about 270,000 distinct CDR3 sequences, with approximately 20% observed a single time. What was sequenced was blood. These receptors originate from a man aged 30 to 45 with Graves' ophthalmopathy. CDR3s include the opening cysteine and the closing phenylalanine or tryptophan. D genes are given only for firm matches. Where a row states a size, it is once, few, many or the class of an expanded clone; other rows omit it.

clone_size: few; j_call: TRBJ2-7; d_call: TRBD2; v_call: TRBV5-1; cdr3_nt: TGCGCCAGCAGTCCCGGGGGACTAGCAGGGTCCTACGAGCAGTACTTC; cdr3_aa: CASSPGGLAGSYEQYF
clone_size: few; j_call: TRBJ2-2; d_call: TRBD2; v_call: TRBV29-1; cdr3_nt: TGCAGCGCTGAAGGTTTAGCGGGAGAGGTCACCGGGGAGCTGTTTTTT; cdr3_aa: CSAEGLAGEVTGELFF
clone_size: .; j_call: TRBJ2-6; d_call: .; v_call: TRBV4-1; cdr3_nt: TGCGCCAGCAGCCATACTGTAAGCTCTGGGGCCAACGTCCTGACTTTC; cdr3_aa: CASSHTVSSGANVLTF
clone_size: few; j_call: TRBJ2-5; d_call: TRBD2; v_call: TRBV25-1; cdr3_nt: TGTGCCAGCAGTGGGATAGCGGGAAGGGGGGAGACCCAGTACTTC; cdr3_aa: CASSGIAGRGETQYF
clone_size: few; j_call: TRBJ2-7; d_call: .; v_call: TRBV12-5; cdr3_nt: TGTGCTAGTGGTTTGTCAGGCACTGAGCAGTACTTC; cdr3_aa: CASGLSGTEQYF
clone_size: many; j_call: TRBJ1-2; d_call: .; v_call: TRBV28; cdr3_nt: TGTGCCGCGCGTGAGAGATCCATTAACTATGGCTACACCTTC; cdr3_aa: CAARERSINYGYTF
clone_size: few; j_call: TRBJ1-2; d_call: TRBD1; v_call: TRBV2; cdr3_nt: TGTGCCAGCAGTGATGGAGGGGGCATAGGCTATGGCTACACCTTC; cdr3_aa: CASSDGGGIGYGYTF
clone_size: .; j_call: TRBJ2-5; d_call: TRBD1; v_call: TRBV5-1; cdr3_nt: TGCGCCAGCAGCGCGGGACAGGGGGCTGACGAAGGTTACTTC; cdr3_aa: CASSAGQGADEGYF
clone_size: many; j_call: TRBJ1-1; d_call: .; v_call: TRBV7-8; cdr3_nt: TGTGCCAGCAGCGCGGAAGGCTCAAACATGAACACTGAAGCTTTCTTT; cdr3_aa: CASSAEGSNMNTEAFF
clone_size: .; j_call: TRBJ1-6; d_call: .; v_call: TRBV28; cdr3_nt: TGTGCCAGCAGTCCCGTTGGGGGCTCCTATAATTCACCCCCCCACTTT; cdr3_aa: CASSPVGGSYNSPPHF
clone_size: .; j_call: TRBJ2-5; d_call: TRBD1; v_call: TRBV7-9; cdr3_nt: TGTGCCAGCAGCGAACGGACAGGGGGGGCAGAGACCCAGTACTTC; cdr3_aa: CASSERTGGAETQYF
clone_size: many; j_call: TRBJ1-1; d_call: .; v_call: TRBV5-1; cdr3_nt: TGCGCCAGCAGCTGGGGACTTTCGAACACTGAAGCTTTCTTT; cdr3_aa: CASSWGLSNTEAFF
clone_size: few; j_call: TRBJ1-4; d_call: .; v_call: TRBV30; cdr3_nt: TGTGCCTGGAGTGTCGGCTCAACTAATGAAAAACTGTTTTTT; cdr3_aa: CAWSVGSTNEKLFF
clone_size: .; j_call: TRBJ2-1; d_call: .; v_call: TRBV19; cdr3_nt: TGTGCCAGTAGTATGATCTCCAGGGGGGCCTACAATGAGCAGTTCTTC; cdr3_aa: CASSMISRGAYNEQFF
clone_size: .; j_call: TRBJ1-3; d_call: .; v_call: TRBV28; cdr3_nt: TGTGCCCGCCGCGGGGCAGGAAACACCATATATTTT; cdr3_aa: CARRGAGNTIYF
clone_size: .; j_call: TRBJ2-3; d_call: .; v_call: TRBV24-1; cdr3_nt: TGTGCCACCAGTGATTTGGCAGGGCCGGATACGCAGTATTTT; cdr3_aa: CATSDLAGPDTQYF
clone_size: many; j_call: TRBJ2-7; d_call: TRBD2; v_call: TRBV2; cdr3_nt: TGTGCCAGCCTCCGGACCGGGACTAGCGTCTCCTACGAGCAGTACTTC; cdr3_aa: CASLRTGTSVSYEQYF
clone_size: .; j_call: TRBJ2-1; d_call: TRBD2; v_call: TRBV5-1; cdr3_nt: TGCGCCAGCAGCTTCAGTAGCGGGAGGGCCTACAATGAGCAGTTCTTC; cdr3_aa: CASSFSSGRAYNEQFF